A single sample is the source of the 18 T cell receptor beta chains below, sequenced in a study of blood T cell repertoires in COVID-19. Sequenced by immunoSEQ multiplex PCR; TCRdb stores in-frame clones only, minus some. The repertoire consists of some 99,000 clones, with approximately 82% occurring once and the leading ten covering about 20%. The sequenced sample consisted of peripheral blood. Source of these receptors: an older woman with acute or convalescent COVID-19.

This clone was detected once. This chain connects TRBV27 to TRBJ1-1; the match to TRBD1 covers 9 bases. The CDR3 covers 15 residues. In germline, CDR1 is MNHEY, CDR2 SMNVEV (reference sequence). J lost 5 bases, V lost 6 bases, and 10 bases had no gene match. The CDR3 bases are TGTGCCAGCAGGGACACAGGGGGCGGTCGGACTGAAGCTTTCTTT. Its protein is CASRDTGGGRTEAFF.

CDR3 in amino acids: CASRDRAEAFF. CDR3 DNA: TGTGCCAGTAGAGACAGGGCTGAAGCTTTCTTT. The rearrangement joins TRBV19 to TRBJ1-1; 7 nucleotides line up with TRBD1. The V and J ends lost 6 bases and 6 bases, in that order; junction bases with no gene match: 1. Germline-derived CDR1 and CDR2 are LNHDA and SQIVND (reference sequence). The CDR3 runs 11 residues.

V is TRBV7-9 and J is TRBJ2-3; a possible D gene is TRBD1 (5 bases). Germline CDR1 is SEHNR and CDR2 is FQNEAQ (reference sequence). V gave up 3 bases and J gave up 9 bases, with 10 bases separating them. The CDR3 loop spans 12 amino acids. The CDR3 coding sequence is TGTGCCAGCAGCTTCAGGGATGAAACGCAGTATTTT. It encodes CASSFRDETQYF.

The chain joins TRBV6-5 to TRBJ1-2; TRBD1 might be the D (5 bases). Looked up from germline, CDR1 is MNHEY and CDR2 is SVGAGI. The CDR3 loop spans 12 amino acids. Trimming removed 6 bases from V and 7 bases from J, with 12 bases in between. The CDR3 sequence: CASRTAGGGYTF. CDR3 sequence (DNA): TGTGCCAGCAGAACCGCGGGGGGTGGCTACACCTTC.

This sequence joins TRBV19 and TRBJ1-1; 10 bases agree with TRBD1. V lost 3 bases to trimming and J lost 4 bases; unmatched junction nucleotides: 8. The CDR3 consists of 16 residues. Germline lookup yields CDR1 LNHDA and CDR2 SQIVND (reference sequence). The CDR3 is CASSMGQGSTGTEAFF. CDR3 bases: TGTGCCAGTAGTATGGGACAGGGGTCAACCGGCACTGAAGCTTTCTTT.

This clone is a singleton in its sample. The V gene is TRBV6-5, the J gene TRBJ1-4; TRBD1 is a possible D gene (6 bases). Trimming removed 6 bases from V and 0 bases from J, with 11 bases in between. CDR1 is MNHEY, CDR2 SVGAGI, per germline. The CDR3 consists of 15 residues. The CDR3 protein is CASRTTGSTNEKLFF. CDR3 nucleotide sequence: TGTGCCAGCAGAACAACAGGGTCAACTAATGAAAAACTGTTTTTT.

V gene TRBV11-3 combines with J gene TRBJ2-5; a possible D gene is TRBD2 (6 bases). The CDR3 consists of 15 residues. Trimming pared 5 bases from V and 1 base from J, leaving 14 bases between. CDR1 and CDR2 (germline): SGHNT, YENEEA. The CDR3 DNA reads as TGTGCCAGCAGCCCGAGCCCCGGGGGCCAAGAGACCCAGTACTTC. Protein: CASSPSPGGQETQYF.

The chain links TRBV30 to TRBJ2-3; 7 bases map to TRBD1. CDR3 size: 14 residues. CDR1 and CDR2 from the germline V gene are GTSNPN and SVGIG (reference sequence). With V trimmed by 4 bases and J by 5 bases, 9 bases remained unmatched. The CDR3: CAWNTGAEGDTQYF. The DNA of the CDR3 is TGTGCCTGGAACACAGGGGCCGAAGGAGATACGCAGTATTTT.

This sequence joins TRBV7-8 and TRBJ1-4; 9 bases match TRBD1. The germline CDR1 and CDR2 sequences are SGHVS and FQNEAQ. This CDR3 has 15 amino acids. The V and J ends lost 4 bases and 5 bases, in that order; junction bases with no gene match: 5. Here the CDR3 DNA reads TGTGCCAGCAGCTCCAGGACAGGGGTAAATGAAAAACTGTTTTTT. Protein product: CASSSRTGVNEKLFF.

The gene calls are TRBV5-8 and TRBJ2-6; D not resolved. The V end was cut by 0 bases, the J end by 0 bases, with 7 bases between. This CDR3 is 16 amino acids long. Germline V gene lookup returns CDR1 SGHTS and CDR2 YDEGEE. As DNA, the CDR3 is TGTGCCAGCAGCTTGGTTTTCTCCTCTGGGGCCAACGTCCTGACTTTC. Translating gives CASSLVFSSGANVLTF.

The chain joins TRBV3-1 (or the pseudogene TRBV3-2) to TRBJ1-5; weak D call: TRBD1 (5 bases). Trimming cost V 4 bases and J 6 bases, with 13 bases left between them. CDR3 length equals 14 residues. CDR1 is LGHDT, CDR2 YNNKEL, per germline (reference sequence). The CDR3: CASSRRGGGQPQHF. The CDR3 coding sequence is TGTGCCAGCAGCCGGAGGGGTGGGGGTCAGCCCCAGCATTTT.

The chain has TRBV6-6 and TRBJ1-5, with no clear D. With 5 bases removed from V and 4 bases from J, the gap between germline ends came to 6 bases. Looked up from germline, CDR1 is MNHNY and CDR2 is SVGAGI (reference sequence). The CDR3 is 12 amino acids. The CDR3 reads CASSLKNQPQHF. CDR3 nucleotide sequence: TGTGCCAGCAGTCTAAAAAATCAGCCCCAGCATTTT.

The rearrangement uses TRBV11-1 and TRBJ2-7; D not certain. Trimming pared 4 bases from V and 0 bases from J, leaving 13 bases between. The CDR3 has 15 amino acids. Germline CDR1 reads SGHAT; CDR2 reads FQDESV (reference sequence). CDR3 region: CASSSRGVVSYEQYF. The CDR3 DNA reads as TGTGCCAGCAGCTCCCGAGGCGTTGTCTCCTACGAGCAGTACTTC.

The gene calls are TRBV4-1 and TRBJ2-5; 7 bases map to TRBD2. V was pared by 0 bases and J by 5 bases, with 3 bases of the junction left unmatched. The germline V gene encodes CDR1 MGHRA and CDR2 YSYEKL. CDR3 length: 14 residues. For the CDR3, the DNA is TGCGCCAGCAGCCAAGATGGTAGCGGGGAGACCCAGTACTTC. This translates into CASSQDGSGETQYF.

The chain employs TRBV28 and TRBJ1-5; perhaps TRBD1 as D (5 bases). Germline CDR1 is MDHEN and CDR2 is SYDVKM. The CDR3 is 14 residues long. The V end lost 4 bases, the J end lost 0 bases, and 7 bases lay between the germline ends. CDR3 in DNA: TGTGCCAGCAGTTACAGGTCTAGCAATCAGCCCCAGCATTTT. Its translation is CASSYRSSNQPQHF.

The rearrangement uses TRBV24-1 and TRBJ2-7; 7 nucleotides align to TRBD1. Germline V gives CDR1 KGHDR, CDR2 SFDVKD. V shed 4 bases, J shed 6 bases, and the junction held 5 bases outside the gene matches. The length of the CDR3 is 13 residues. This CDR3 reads CATSDPTGSEQYF. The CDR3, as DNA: TGTGCCACCAGTGACCCGACAGGGAGCGAGCAGTACTTC.

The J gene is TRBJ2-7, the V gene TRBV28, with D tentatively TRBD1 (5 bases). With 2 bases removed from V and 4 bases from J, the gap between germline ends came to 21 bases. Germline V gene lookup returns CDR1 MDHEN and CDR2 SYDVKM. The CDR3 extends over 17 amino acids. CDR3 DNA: TGTGCCAGCAGTTTACTGGGGATGGGGCTTGGTTCTTACGAGCAGTACTTC. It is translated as CASSLLGMGLGSYEQYF.

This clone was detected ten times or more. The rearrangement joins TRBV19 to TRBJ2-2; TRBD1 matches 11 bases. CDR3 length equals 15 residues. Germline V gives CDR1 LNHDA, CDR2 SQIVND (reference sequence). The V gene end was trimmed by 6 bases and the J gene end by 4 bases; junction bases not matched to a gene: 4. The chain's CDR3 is CASSPGTGGTGELFF. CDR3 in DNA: TGTGCCAGTAGCCCCGGGACAGGGGGCACCGGGGAGCTGTTTTTT.